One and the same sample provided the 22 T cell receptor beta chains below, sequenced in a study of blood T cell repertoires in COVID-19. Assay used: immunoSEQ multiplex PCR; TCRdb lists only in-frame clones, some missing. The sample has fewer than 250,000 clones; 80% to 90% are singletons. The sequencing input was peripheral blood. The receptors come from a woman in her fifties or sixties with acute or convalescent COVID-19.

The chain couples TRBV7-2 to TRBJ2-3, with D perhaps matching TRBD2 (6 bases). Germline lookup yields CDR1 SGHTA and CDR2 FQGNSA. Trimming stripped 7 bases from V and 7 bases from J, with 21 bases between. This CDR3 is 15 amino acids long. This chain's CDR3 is CASTSGRGRGNTQYF. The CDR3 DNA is TGTGCCAGCACCTCTGGGCGGGGACGGGGGAATACGCAGTATTTT.

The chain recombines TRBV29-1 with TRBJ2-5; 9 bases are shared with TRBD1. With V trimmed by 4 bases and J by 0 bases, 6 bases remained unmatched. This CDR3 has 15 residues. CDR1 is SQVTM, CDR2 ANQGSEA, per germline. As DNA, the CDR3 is TGCAGCGTTGCTCCCACAGGGGGCTACCAAGAGACCCAGTACTTC. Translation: CSVAPTGGYQETQYF.

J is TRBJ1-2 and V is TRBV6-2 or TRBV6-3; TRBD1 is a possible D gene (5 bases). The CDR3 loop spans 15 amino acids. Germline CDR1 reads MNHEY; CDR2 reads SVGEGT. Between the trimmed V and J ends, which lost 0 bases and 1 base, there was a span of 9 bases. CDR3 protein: CASSYSGRGNYGYTF. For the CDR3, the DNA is TGTGCCAGCAGTTACTCGGGGCGGGGTAACTATGGCTACACCTTC.

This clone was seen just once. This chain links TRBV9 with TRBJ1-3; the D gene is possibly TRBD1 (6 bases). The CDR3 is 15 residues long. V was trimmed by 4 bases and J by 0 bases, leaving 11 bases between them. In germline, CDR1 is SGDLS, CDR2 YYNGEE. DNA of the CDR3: TGTGCCAGCAGCCCCGAACAGGGCTCTGGAAACACCATATATTTT. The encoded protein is CASSPEQGSGNTIYF.

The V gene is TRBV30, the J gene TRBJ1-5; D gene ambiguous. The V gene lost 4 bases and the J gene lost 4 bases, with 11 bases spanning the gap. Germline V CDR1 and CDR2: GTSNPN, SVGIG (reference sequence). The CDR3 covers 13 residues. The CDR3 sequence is CAWNSDGNQPQHF. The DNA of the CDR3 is TGTGCCTGGAATTCCGACGGGAATCAGCCCCAGCATTTT.

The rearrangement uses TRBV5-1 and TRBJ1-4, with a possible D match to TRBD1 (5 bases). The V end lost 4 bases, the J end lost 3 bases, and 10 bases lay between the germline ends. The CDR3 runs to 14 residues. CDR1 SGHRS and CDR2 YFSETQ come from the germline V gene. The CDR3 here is CASSRDSPNEKLFF. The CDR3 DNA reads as TGCGCCAGCAGCCGTGACAGCCCTAATGAAAAACTGTTTTTT.

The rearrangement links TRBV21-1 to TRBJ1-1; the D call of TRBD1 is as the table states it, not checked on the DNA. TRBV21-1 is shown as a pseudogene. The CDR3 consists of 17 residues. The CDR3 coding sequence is TGTGCCAGCAGCAAAACAGGGCCGAAACCCCTGAACACTGAAGCTTTCTTT. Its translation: CASSKTGPKPLNTEAFF.

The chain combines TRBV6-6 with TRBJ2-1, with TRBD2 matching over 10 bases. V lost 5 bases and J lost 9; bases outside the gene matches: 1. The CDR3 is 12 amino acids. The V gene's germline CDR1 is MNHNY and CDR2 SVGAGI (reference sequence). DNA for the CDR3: TGTGCCAGCAGTATAGCGGGAGGTGAGCAGTTCTTC. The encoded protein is CASSIAGGEQFF.

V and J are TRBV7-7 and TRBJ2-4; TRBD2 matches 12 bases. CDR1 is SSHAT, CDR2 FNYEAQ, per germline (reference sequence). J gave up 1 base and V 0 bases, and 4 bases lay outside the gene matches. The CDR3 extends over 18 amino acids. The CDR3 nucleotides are TGTGCCAGCAGCTTAGCCGGACTAGCGGGAAAGGCCAAAAACATTCAGTACTTC. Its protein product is CASSLAGLAGKAKNIQYF.

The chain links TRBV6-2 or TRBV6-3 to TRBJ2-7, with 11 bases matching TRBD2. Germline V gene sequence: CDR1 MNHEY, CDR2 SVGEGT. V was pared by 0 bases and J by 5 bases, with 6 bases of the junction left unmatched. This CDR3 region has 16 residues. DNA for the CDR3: TGTGCCAGCAGTTACTCGGTAGCGGGAGGGCCGGACGAGCAGTACTTC. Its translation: CASSYSVAGGPDEQYF.

The CDR3 DNA reads as TGTGCCAGCATTGGCGGGGGGGCTTCCTACAATGAGCAGTTCTTC. It translates to CASIGGGASYNEQFF. This chain joins TRBV2 and TRBJ2-1, with 9 bases aligning to TRBD2. The CDR3 consists of 15 residues. The V gene end was trimmed by 7 bases and the J gene end by 1 base; junction bases not matched to a gene: 5. Germline CDR1 SNHLY, CDR2 FYNNEI.

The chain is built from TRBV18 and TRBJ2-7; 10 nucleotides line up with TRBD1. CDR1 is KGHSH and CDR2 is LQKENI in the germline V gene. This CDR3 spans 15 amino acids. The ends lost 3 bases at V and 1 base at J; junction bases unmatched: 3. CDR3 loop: CASSPGDRGSYEQYF. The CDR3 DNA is TGTGCCAGCTCACCTGGGGACAGGGGTTCCTACGAGCAGTACTTC. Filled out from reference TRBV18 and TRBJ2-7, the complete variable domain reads NAGVMQNPRHLVRRRGQEARLRCSPMKGHSHVYWYRQLPEEGLKFMVYLQKENIIDESGMPKERFSAEFPKEGPSILRIQQVVRGDSAAYFCASSPGDRGSYEQYFGPGTRLTVT.

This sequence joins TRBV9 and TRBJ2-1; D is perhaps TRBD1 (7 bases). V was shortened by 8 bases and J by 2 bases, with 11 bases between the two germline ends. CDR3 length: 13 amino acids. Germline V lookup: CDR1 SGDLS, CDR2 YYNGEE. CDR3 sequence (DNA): TGTGCCAGTGGCAGGGGGGCCTACAATGAGCAGTTCTTC. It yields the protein CASGRGAYNEQFF.

CDR3 bases: TGTGCCAGCAGCTCCAGACAGGGAACAGATACGCAGTATTTT. This encodes CASSSRQGTDTQYF. The J gene is TRBJ2-3, the V gene TRBV5-5; TRBD1 agrees at 7 bases. This CDR3 contains 14 residues. Unmatched junction bases numbered 4, after V lost 3 bases and J lost 3 bases. CDR1 is SGHKS and CDR2 is YYEKEE in the germline V gene (reference sequence).

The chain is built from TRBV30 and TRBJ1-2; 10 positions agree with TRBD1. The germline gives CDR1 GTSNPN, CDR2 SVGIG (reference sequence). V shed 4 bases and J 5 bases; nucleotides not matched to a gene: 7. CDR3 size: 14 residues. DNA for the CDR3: TGTGCCTGGAATCCGGGACAGGGGCCATATGGCTACACCTTC. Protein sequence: CAWNPGQGPYGYTF.

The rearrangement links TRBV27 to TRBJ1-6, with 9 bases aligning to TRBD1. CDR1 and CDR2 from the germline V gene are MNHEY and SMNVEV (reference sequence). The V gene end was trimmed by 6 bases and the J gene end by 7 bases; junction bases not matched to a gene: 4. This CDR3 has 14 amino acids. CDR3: CASRPGTGNSPLHF. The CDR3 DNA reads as TGTGCCAGCAGACCCGGGACAGGGAATTCACCCCTCCACTTT.

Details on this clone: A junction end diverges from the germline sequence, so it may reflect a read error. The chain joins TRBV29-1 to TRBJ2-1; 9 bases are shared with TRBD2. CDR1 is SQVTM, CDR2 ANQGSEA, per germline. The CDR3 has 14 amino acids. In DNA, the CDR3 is TGCCGCGTTGCGGGGCTCGCGGGGGGGCGGGAGCAGTTCTTC. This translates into CRVAGLAGGREQFF.

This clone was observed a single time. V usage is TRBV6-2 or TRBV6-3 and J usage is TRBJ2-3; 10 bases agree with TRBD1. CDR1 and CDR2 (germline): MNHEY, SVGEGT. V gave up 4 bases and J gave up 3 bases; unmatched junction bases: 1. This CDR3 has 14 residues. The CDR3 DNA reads TGTGCCAGCAGTTCGGGACAGGGGACAGATACGCAGTATTTT. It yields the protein CASSSGQGTDTQYF.

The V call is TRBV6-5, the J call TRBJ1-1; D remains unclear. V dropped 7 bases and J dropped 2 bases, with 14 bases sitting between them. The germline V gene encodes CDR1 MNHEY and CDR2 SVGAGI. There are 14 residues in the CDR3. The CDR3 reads CASTFHRANTEAFF. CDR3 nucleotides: TGTGCCAGCACTTTCCACAGAGCAAACACTGAAGCTTTCTTT.

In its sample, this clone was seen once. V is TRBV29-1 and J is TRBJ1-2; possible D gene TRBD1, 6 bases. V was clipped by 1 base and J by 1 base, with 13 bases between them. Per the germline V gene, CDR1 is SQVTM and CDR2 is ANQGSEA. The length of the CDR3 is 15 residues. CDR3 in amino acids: CSVEARGHINYGYTF. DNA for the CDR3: TGCAGCGTTGAAGCCAGGGGACACATTAACTATGGCTACACCTTC.

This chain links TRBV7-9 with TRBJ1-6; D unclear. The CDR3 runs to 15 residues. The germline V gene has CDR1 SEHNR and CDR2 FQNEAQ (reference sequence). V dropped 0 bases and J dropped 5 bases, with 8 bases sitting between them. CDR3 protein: CASSLAGEHNSPLHF. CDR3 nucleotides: TGTGCCAGCAGCTTAGCCGGGGAACATAATTCACCCCTCCACTTT.

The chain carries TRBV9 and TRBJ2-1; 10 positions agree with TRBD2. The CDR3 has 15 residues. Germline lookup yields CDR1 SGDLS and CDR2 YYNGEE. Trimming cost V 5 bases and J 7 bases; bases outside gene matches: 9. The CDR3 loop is CASSWGSGGINEQFF. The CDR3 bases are TGTGCCAGCAGTTGGGGTAGCGGGGGGATAAATGAGCAGTTCTTC. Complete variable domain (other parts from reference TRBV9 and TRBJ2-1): DSGVTQTPKHLITATGQRVTLRCSPRSGDLSVYWYQQSLDQGLQFLIQYYNGEERAKGNILERFSAQQFPDLHSELNLSSLELGDSALYFCASSWGSGGINEQFFGPGTRLTVL.